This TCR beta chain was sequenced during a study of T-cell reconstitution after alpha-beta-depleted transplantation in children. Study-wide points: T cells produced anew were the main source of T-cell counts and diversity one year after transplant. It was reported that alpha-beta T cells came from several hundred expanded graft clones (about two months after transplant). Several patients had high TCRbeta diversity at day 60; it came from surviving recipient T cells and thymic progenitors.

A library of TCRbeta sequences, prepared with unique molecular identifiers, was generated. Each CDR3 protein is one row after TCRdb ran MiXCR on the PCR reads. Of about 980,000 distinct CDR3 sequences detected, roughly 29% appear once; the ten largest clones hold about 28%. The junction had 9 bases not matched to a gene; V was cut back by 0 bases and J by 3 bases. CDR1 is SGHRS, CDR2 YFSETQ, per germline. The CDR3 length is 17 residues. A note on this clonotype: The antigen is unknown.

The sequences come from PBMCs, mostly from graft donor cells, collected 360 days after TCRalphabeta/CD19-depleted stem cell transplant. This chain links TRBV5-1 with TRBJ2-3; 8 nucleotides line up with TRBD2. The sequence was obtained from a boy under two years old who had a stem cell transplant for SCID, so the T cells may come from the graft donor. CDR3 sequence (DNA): TGCGCCAGCAGCTTGGAAGGGATAAGCGGGGGTACAGATACGCAGTATTTT. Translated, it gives CASSLEGISGGTDTQYF.